This T cell receptor beta chain came from a study of blood T cell repertoires in COVID-19 (dated by TCRdb to between 2020 and 2021). Background for the entire study: Samples covering the acute and convalescent phases of COVID-19 were provided by collaborators in the United States, Italy and Spain. The prospective study material was composed of cDNA or gDNA derived from T cells, B-cell-depleted T cells, or PBMCs. The dataset comprised deeply sampled blood TCRbeta repertoires from subjects exposed to, actively infected with, or recovered from COVID-19. A freely available public database, intended as a resource for researchers studying the immune response to SARS-CoV-2, is where the repertoires were released. Samples were obtained from the ongoing ImmuneRACE study (first 160 participants) and from 1,254 subjects provided by 6 global collaborators. The sample metadata nearly always contained a de-identified subject ID, COVID-19 status, age in years and sex. Where available, HLA class I and class II types were obtained from metadata supplied by the sample provider rather than from assay-based typing. The study at large found these results: How much clinical and demographic metadata was included differed by source and by participant, and the metadata was provided uncurated.

The table lists this clone with a few counts. The antigen this receptor binds is unknown. No base quality values were provided; no much bigger clone lies one nucleotide off. Participants in the prospective study were aged roughly 18 to 89 years, lived in over 20 United States geographic areas, and enrolled through a virtual design. In the prospective study, participants were assigned to cohorts based on the clinical history participants reported in a screening survey and a study questionnaire. Recovered participants in ImmuneRACE Cohort 3 were defined as having two consecutive negative NP/OP PCR tests, clearance from a healthcare professional, or resolution of symptoms. Each participant in the prospective study had whole blood, serum and a nasopharyngeal or oropharyngeal swab collected by mobile phlebotomists. Over a roughly two-month period, participants in the prospective study had the option of providing additional blood draws and questionnaires. Blood samples from the prospective study were shipped frozen or at room temperature prior to DNA extraction.

TCRbeta CDR3 regions were amplified from genomic DNA by means of the immunoSEQ Assay, a bias-controlled multiplex PCR. The authors' pipeline ran thus. Nucleated cell counts per sample were estimated from amplification of reference gene primers within the assay. To quantify the absolute abundance of each unique TCRbeta CDR3 rearrangement, sequence reads were collapsed and filtered. For each sample, productive Simpson clonality was calculated by taking the square root of Simpson's diversity index across productive rearrangements. The source is immuneACCESS, and TCRdb retained only in-frame sequences with V and J called. Part of the clones is not carried over; for the studies checked, unresolved V genes explain less than half of this, and the remainder is unexplained. V and J calls and clone size come straight from that table; D and trimming were deduced from the DNA. The sample table contains about 250,000 clones; only one count was recorded for around 89% of them. The leading ten clones occupy approximately 9% of the sample.

Sequenced sample: PBMCs or T cells enriched from blood (not recorded which). The sequence was obtained from a man between 40 and 49 years old who had recovered from COVID-19.

The CDR3 is CASSQASGRSYNEQFF. DNA sequence: TGTGCCAGCAGCCAAGCTAGCGGGCGATCCTACAATGAGCAGTTCTTC. The chain links TRBV3-1 (or the pseudogene TRBV3-2) with TRBJ2-1; 8 bases in the middle match TRBD2. Reading the germline V gene (reference sequence) gives CDR1 LGHDT and CDR2 YNNKEL. From V the trimming removes 1 base and from J it removes 1 base, while the gene matches leave 3 bases of the junction unaccounted for. From its cysteine to its phenylalanine, the CDR3 spans 16 amino acids. Of all the DNA, just the CDR3 is kept, 48 bases in frame from base 1.